This record looks at one T cell receptor (beta chain) sequence and its context. Its antigen remains unidentified. The source of the sample is a study of blood T cells in healthy people across ages. The donors, healthy Caucasians from Russia, were aged about 6 to 100. Overall study results and limits: Diversity figures based on one million T cells were deemed too low. Without sorted subsets, naive and antigen-experienced compartments could not be conclusively compared.

The second PCR ran roughly 7 to 12 cycles with a sample-barcoded 5' primer and J-beta primers. All samples yielded 3 million or more CDR3-containing paired-end reads. MiXCR, run by TCRdb on the 5' RACE reads, gives a single entry per CDR3 protein. The sample lists 600,000 to 1,000,000 distinct CDR3 sequences, 55% to 70% seen once, with about 20% in the top ten. The V gene's germline CDR1 is MNHNS and CDR2 SASEGT. Trimming took 4 bases from V and 3 from J, leaving 21 bases between them. The CDR3 length is 17 residues. Sample: blood. The chain joins TRBV6-1 to TRBJ1-2; TRBD1 is a possible D gene (6 bases). This TCR derives from a man under 40 in good health. CDR3 bases: TGTGCCAGCAGTGGATCCAACAGGGTCCCTAAAGACTATGGCTACACCTTC. Its protein product is CASSGSNRVPKDYGYTF.